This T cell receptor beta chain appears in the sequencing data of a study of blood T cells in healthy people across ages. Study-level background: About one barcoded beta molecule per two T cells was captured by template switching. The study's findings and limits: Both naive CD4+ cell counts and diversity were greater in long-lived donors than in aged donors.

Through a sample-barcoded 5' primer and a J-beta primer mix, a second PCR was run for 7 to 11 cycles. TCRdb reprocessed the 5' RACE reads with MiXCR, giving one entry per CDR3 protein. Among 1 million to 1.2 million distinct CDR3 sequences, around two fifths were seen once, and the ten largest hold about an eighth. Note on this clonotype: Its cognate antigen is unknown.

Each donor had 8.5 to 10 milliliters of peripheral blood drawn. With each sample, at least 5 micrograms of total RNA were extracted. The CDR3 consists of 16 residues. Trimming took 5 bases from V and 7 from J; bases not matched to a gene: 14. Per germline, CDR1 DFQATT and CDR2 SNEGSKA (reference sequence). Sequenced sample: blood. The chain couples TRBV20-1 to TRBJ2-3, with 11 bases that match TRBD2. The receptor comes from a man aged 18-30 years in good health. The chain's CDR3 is CSALPILAGGPHTQYF. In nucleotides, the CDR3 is TGCAGTGCTCTGCCAATCCTAGCGGGGGGCCCTCATACGCAGTATTTT.